A selection of T cell receptor beta chains follows, all from one sample in a study of patients and donors after allogeneic stem cell transplantation. MiXCR was run by TCRdb on the RT-PCR reads, yielding one entry per CDR3 protein. The sample consists of hundreds of thousands of distinct CDR3 sequences, more than 15% of them appearing once. Material for sequencing was blood, either unsorted or a sorted T cell fraction (not recorded which). These receptors all come from a human donor who was either an allogeneic HSCT recipient or a stem cell or donor lymphocyte infusion donor (not recorded which). It is not recorded whose cells these are; they may come from a transplant donor. The CDR3 runs from the conserved cysteine through the conserved F or W. The D gene is left open where the match is weak. Expanded clones are given a class, and other clones once, few, many or no size at all.

J	length	size	V	D	DNA	CDR3
TRBJ2-2	11	-	TRBV12-3/TRBV12-4	-	TGTGCCAGCAGTTCTTACGGGGAGCTGTTTTTT	CASSSYGELFF
TRBJ2-5	15	many	TRBV7-2	-	TGTGCCAGCAGTTCTACGGGACTCGAGCGGGAGACCCAGTACTTC	CASSSTGLERETQYF
TRBJ1-2	15	many	TRBV12-3/TRBV12-4	TRBD1	TGTGCCAGCAGTTTTCTGGGACAGGGTTCTGATGGCTACACCTTC	CASSFLGQGSDGYTF
TRBJ2-5	14	few	TRBV15	-	TGTGCCACCAGCAGAGGACTTAAGGGGGAGACCCAGTACTTC	CATSRGLKGETQYF
TRBJ1-2	16	-	TRBV7-9	TRBD1	TGTGCCAGCAGCTATGAAGTGCGACAGGGACCTTATGGCTACACCTTC	CASSYEVRQGPYGYTF
TRBJ2-7	12	-	TRBV12-3/TRBV12-4	-	TGTGCCAGCTTGGGGGAGGCCTACGAGCAGTACTTC	CASLGEAYEQYF
TRBJ2-5	16	few	TRBV3-1	-	TGTGCCAGCAGCCAACTTAGCGGCCCCCGGGCAGAGACCCAGTACTTC	CASSQLSGPRAETQYF
TRBJ1-5	13	-	TRBV2	-	TGTGCCAGCAGGGAAAAAGTGGGTCAGCCCCAGCATTTT	CASREKVGQPQHF
TRBJ2-2	17	-	TRBV3-1	TRBD2	TGTGCCAGCAGCCAGGGACTAGGAAGTGGCTTTACCGGGGAGCTGTTTTTT	CASSQGLGSGFTGELFF
TRBJ1-1	14	-	TRBV14	-	TGTGCCAGCAGCCGGGGGCGCCTGGGCACTGAAGCTTTCTTT	CASSRGRLGTEAFF
TRBJ2-7	13	-	TRBV12-3/TRBV12-4	-	TGTGCCAGCAGTTTTACAAGATCCCCCGAGCAGTACTTC	CASSFTRSPEQYF
TRBJ2-2	12	-	TRBV30	-	TGTGCCACCACAGTCGTGCCCGGGGAGCTGTTTTTT	CATTVVPGELFF
TRBJ2-1	19	-	TRBV9	TRBD2	TGTGCCAGCACCGTAGGAGGACTAGCGGGAGGGGGTCCCTACAATGAGCAGTTCTTC	CASTVGGLAGGGPYNEQFF
TRBJ2-4	15	-	TRBV24-1	-	TGCGGTTCCAAAGGGGCCCCTCTAGCCAAAAACATTCAGTACTTC	CGSKGAPLAKNIQYF
TRBJ1-1	12	-	TRBV11-2	-	TGTGCCAGCAGCCCGGGACAACCTAGGGCTTTCTTT	CASSPGQPRAFF
TRBJ1-5	18	many	TRBV12-3/TRBV12-4	TRBD1	TGTGCCAGCAGTGCACGGGACAGGGGGCTGTTCAGCAATCAGCCCCAGCATTTT	CASSARDRGLFSNQPQHF
TRBJ1-5	15	-	TRBV27	-	TGTGCCAGCAGTTTATACGCCAGTCTCAATCAGCCCCAGCATTTT	CASSLYASLNQPQHF
TRBJ1-3	16	-	TRBV7-6	-	TGTGCCAGCAGCTTAAGACAGTCCTTCTCTGGAAACACCATATATTTT	CASSLRQSFSGNTIYF
TRBJ2-1	13	-	TRBV5-1	TRBD2	TGCGCCAGCTGGCGGGGGGGTAGTCATGAGCAGTTCTTC	CASWRGGSHEQFF
TRBJ2-7	16	few	TRBV7-2	TRBD1	TGTGCCAGCAGCTCCCGTTTAGCAGGGGGCAACTACGAGCAGTACTTC	CASSSRLAGGNYEQYF
TRBJ1-4	17	-	TRBV15	-	TGTGCCACCAGCAGAGATTCTGAGGCGGGTCTTAATGAAAAACTGTTTTTT	CATSRDSEAGLNEKLFF
TRBJ2-1	15	many	TRBV5-1	-	TGCGCCAGCAGCACCGGGACTCATGATGAGGTGGAGCAGTTCTTC	CASSTGTHDEVEQFF